This T cell receptor (beta chain) appears in the sequencing data of a study of beta chain features in type 1 diabetes. Every bit of the isolated RNA underwent reverse transcription, so sequencing read expressed TCRB transcripts. Assay used: immunoSEQ multiplex PCR; TCRdb lists only in-frame clones, some missing. Here the sample spans under 900,000 clones, roughly a sixth being singletons. The authors obtained over 95% purity in all sorted populations. Looked up from germline, CDR1 is ENHRY and CDR2 is SYGVKD. CDR3 length: 15 residues. V was pared by 1 base and J by 4 bases, with 3 bases of the junction left unmatched.

The sequence derives from a woman under 30 in good health. The rearrangement joins TRBV10-3 to TRBJ2-7; 11 bases are a match to TRBD2. Sequenced sample: naive CD4+ T cells from blood. The CDR3 here is CAISEYRTSGYEQYF. The CDR3 bases are TGTGCCATCAGTGAGTATCGGACTAGCGGGTACGAGCAGTACTTC.